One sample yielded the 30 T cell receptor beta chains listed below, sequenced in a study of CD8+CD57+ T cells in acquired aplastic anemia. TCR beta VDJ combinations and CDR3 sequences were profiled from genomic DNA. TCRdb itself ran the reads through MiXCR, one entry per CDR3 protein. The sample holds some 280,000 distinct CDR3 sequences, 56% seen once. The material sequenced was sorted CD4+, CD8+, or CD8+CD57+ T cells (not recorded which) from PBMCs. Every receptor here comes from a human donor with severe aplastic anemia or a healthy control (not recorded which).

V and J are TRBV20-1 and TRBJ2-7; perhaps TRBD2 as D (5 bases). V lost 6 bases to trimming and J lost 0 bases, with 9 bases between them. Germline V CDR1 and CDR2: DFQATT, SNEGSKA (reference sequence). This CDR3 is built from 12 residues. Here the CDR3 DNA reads TGCAGTGCGGGAAGCGGCTCCTACGAGCAGTACTTC. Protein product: CSAGSGSYEQYF.

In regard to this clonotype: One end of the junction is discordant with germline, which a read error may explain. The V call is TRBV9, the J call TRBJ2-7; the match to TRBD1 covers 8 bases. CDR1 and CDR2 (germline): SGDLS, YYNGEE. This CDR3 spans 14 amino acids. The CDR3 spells CASSAGGGNSILNF. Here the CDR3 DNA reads TGTGCCAGCAGTGCAGGGGGCGGTAACTCGATATTGAACTTC.

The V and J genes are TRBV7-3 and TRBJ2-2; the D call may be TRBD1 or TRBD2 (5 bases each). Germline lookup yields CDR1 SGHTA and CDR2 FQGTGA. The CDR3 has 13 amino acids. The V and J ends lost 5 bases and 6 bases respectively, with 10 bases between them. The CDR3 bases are TGTGCCAGCAGCCCGAGGGGTCCCGGGGAGCTGTTTTTT. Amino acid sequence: CASSPRGPGELFF.

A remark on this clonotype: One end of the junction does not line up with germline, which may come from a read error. The CDR3 spells CASSTTASSYNEQLF. For the CDR3, the DNA is TGCGCCAGCAGCACGACAGCAAGCTCCTACAATGAGCAGCTCTTC. The chain couples TRBV5-1 to TRBJ2-1; the D gene is possibly TRBD1 (5 bases). Germline values: CDR1 SGHRS, CDR2 YFSETQ. CDR3 size: 15 residues.

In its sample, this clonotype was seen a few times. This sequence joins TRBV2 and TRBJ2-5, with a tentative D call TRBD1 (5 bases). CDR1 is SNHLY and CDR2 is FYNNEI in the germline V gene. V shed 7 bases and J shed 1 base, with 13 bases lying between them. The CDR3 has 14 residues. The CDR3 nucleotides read TGTGCCAGCACCGTAGGCAGGGCCCAAGAGACCCAGTACTTC. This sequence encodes CASTVGRAQETQYF. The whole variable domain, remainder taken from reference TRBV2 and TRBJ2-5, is EPEVTQTPSHQVTQMGQEVILRCVPISNHLYFYWYRQILGQKVEFLVSFYNNEISEKSEIFDDQFSVERPDGSNFTLKIRSTKLEDSAMYFCASTVGRAQETQYFGPGTRLLVL.

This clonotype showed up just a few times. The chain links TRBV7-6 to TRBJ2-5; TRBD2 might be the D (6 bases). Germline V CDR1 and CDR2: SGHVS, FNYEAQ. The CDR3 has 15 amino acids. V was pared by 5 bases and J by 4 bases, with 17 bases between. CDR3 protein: CASSPSGRFAETQYF. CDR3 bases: TGTGCCAGCAGCCCTTCCGGGAGATTCGCAGAGACCCAGTACTTC.

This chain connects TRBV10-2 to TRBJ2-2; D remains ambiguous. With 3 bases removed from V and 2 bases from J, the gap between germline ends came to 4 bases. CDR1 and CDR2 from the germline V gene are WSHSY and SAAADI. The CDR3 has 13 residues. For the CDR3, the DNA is TGCGCCAGCAGTGACTTTAACACCGGGGAGCTGTTTTTT. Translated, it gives CASSDFNTGELFF.

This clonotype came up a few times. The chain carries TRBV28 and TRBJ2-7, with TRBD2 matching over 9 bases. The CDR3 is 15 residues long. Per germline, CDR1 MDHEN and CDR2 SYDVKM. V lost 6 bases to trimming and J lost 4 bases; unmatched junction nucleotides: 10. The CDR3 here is CASSSRGGVGYEQYF. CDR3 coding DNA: TGTGCCAGCAGCTCGCGGGGGGGCGTTGGATACGAGCAGTACTTC. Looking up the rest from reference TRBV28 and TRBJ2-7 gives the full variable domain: DVKVTQSSRYLVKRTGEKVFLECVQDMDHENMFWYRQDPGLGLRLIYFSYDVKMKEKGDIPEGYSVSREKKERFSLILESASTNQTSMYLCASSSRGGVGYEQYFGPGTRLTVT.

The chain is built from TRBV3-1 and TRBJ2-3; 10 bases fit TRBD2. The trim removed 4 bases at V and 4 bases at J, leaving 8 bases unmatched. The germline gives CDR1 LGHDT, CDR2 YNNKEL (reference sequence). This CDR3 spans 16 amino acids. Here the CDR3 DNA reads TGTGCCAGCAGCCCCCGGACCAGCGGGGGGGCAGATACGCAGTATTTT. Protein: CASSPRTSGGADTQYF.

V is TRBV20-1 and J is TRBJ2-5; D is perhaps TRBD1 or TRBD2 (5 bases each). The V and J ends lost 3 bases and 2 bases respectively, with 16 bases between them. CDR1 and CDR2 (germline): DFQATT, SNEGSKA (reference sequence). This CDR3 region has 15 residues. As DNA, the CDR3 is TGCAGTGCTAGTCCCCAGGGTTCGGGGCAAGAGACCCAGTACTTC. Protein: CSASPQGSGQETQYF.

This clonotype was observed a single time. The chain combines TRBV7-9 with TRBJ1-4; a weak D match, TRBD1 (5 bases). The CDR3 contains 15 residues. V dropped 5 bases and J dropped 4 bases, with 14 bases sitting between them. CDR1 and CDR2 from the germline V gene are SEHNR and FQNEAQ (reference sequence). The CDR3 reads CASSPGIKLNEKLFF. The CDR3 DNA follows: TGTGCCAGCAGCCCAGGGATAAAGCTTAATGAAAAACTGTTTTTT.

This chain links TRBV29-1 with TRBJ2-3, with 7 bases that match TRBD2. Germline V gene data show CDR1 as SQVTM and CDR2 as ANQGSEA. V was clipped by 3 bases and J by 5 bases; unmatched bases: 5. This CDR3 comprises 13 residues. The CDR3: CSVEAGVRDTQYF. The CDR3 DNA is TGCAGCGTTGAGGCGGGGGTTAGAGATACGCAGTATTTT.

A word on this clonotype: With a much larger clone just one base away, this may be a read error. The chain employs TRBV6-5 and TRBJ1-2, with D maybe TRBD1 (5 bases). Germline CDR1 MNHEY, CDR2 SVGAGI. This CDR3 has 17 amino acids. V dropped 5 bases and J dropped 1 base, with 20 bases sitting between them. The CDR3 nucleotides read TGTGCCAGCAGTGAAGGGCGTTTACGGGACGGTAACTATGGCTACACCTTC. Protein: CASSEGRLRDGNYGYTF.

The CDR3 sequence: CASSRVTGDYEQYF. The DNA for the CDR3 is TGTGCCAGCAGCCGCGTAACAGGGGACTACGAGCAGTACTTC. V gene TRBV14 combines with J gene TRBJ2-7, with TRBD1 identical over 7 bases. V was pared by 4 bases and J by 3 bases, with 6 bases of the junction left unmatched. CDR3 length: 14 amino acids. Germline CDR1 is SGHDN and CDR2 is FVKESK.

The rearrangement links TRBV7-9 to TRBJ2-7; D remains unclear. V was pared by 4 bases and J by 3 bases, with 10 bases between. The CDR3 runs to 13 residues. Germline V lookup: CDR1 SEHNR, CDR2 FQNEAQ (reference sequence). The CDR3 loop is CASSSDALYEQYF. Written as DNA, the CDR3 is TGTGCCAGCAGCTCGGACGCCCTCTACGAGCAGTACTTC.

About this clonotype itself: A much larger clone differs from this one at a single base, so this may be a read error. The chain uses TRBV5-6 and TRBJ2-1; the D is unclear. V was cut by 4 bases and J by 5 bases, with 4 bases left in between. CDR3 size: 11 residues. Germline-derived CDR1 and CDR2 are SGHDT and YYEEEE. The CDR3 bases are TGTGCCAGCAGCATGAACAATGAGCAGTTCTTC. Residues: CASSMNNEQFF.

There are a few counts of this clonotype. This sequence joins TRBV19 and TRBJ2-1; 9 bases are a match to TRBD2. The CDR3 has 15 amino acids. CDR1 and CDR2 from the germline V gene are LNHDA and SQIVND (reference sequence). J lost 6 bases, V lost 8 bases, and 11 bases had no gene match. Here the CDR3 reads CASSAALAGSNEQFF. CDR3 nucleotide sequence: TGTGCCAGTTCCGCCGCCCTAGCGGGGAGCAATGAGCAGTTCTTC.

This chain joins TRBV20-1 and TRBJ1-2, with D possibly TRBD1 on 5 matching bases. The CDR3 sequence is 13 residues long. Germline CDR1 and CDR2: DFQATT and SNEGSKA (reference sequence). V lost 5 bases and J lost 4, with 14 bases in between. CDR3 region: CSARDDSRYGYTF. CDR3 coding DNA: TGCAGTGCTCGGGACGACTCCCGCTATGGCTACACCTTC.

DNA of the CDR3: TGTGCCAGCAGTGAAGCGCCGGGAGGAGTTGTTGGCTACACCTTC. This sequence encodes CASSEAPGGVVGYTF. The rearrangement links TRBV7-8 to TRBJ1-2; D gene uncertain. Germline V gene lookup returns CDR1 SGHVS and CDR2 FQNEAQ. Between the trimmed V and J ends, which lost 6 bases and 7 bases, there was a span of 21 bases. CDR3 length: 15 residues.

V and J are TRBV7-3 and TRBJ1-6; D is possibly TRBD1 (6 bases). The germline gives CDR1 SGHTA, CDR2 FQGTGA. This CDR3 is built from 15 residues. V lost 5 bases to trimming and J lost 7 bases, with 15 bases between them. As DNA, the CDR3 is TGTGCCAGCAGCCTCCAACAGGGTCCGAATTCACCCCTCCACTTT. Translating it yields CASSLQQGPNSPLHF.

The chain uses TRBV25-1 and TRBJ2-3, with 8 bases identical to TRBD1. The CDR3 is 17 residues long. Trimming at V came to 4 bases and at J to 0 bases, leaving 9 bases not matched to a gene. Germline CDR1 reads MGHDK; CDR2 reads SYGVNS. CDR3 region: CASSGRGQGASTDTQYF. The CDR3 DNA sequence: TGTGCCAGCAGTGGAAGGGGGCAGGGGGCTAGCACAGATACGCAGTATTTT.

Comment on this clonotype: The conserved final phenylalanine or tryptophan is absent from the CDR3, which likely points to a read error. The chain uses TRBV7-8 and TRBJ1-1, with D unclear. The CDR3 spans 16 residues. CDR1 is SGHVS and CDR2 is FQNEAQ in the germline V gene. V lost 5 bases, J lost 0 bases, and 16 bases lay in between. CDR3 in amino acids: CASSATTRAVNTEAFL. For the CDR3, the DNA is TGTGCCAGCAGCGCCACGACACGAGCCGTGAACACTGAAGCTTTCCTT.

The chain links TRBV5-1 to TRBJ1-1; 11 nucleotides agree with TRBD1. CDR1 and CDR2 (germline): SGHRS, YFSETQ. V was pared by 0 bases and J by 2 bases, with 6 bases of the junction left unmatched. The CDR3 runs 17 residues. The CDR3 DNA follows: TGCGCCAGCAGCTTGGCCGGGACAGGGGGTCGTAACACTGAAGCTTTCTTT. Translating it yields CASSLAGTGGRNTEAFF.

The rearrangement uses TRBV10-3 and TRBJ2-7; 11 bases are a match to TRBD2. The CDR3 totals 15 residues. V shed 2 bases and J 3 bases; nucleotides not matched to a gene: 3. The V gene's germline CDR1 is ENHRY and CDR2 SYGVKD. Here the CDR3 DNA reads TGTGCCATCAGTGAGGGCCTAGCGGGGGGCTACGAGCAGTACTTC. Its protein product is CAISEGLAGGYEQYF.

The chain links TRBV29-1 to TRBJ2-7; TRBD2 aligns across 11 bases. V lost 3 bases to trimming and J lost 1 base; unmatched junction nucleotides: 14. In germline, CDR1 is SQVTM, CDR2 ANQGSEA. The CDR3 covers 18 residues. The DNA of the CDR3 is TGCAGCGTTGATGGGGTTGGGTTAGCGGGAGGGCTTTCCTACGAGCAGTACTTC. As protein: CSVDGVGLAGGLSYEQYF.

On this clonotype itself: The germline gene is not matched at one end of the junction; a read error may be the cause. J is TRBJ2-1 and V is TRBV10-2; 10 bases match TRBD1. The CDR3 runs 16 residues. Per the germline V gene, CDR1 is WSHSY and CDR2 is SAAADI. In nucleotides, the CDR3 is TGTGCCAGCTCACGGAATGGACAGGGGGTCTACAATGAGCAGTTCTTC. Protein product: CASSRNGQGVYNEQFF.

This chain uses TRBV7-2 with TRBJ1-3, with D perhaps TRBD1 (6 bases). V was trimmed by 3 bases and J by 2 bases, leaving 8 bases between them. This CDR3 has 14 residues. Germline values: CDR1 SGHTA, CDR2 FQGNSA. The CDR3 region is CASSFTGTGNTIYF. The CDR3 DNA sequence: TGTGCCAGCAGCTTTACAGGGACTGGAAACACCATATATTTT. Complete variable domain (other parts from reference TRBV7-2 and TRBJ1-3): GAGVSQSPSNKVTEKGKDVELRCDPISGHTALYWYRQSLGQGLEFLIYFQGNSAPDKSGLPSDRFSAERTGGSVSTLTIQRTQQEDSAVYLCASSFTGTGNTIYFGEGSWLTVV.

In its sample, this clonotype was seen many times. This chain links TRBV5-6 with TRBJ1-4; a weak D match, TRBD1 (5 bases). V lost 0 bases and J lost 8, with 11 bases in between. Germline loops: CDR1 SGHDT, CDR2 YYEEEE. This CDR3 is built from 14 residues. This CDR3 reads CASSLAGLEEKLFF. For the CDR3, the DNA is TGTGCCAGCAGCTTGGCGGGACTAGAGGAAAAACTGTTTTTT.

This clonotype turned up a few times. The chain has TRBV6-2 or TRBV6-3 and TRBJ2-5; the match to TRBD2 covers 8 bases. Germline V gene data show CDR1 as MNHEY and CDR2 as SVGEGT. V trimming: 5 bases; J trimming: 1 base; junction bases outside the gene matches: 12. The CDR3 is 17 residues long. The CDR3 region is CASSLERSGGFQETQYF. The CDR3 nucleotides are TGTGCCAGCAGTCTTGAACGGAGCGGGGGTTTCCAAGAGACCCAGTACTTC.

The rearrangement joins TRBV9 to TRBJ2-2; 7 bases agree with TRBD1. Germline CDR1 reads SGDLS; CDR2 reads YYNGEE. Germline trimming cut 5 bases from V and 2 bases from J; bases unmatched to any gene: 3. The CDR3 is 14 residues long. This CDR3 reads CASRGGSNTGELFF. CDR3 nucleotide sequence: TGTGCCAGCAGAGGGGGCTCCAACACCGGGGAGCTGTTTTTT.